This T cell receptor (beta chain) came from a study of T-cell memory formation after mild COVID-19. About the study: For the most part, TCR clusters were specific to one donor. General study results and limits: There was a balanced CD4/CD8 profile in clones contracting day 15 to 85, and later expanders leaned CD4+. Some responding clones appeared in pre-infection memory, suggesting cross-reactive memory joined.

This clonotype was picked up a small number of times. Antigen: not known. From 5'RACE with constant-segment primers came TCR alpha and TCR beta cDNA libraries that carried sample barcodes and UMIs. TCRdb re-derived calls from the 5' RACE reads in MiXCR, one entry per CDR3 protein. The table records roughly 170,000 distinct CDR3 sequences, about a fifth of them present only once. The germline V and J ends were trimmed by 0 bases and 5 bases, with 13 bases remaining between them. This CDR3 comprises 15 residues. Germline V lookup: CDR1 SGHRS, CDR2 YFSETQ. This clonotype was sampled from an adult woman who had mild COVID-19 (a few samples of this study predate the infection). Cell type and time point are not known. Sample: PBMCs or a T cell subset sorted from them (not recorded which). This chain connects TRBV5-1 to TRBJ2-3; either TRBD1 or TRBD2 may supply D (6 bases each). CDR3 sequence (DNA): TGCGCCAGCAGCTTGGAATCGGAGGGGGAAGATACGCAGTATTTT. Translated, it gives CASSLESEGEDTQYF. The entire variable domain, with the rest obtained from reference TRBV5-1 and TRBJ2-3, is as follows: KAGVTQTPRYLIKTRGQQVTLSCSPISGHRSVSWYQQTPGQGLQFLFEYFSETQRNKGNFPGRFSGRQFSNSRSEMNVSTLELGDSALYLCASSLESEGEDTQYFGPGTRLTVL.